This TCR beta chain originates from a study of blood T cell repertoires in COVID-19. In the study overall: Whether acute or convalescent, the COVID-19 samples came from the United States, Italy and Spain. The cDNA or gDNA used as material had been derived from T cells, B-cell-depleted T cells, or PBMCs.

V was cut by 1 base and J by 8 bases, with 12 bases left in between. Germline V gene lookup returns CDR1 SGHVS and CDR2 FQNEAQ. The CDR3 contains 14 residues. In the authors' methods: Nucleated cell counts were estimated from reference gene primer amplification. Sequenced by immunoSEQ multiplex PCR; TCRdb stores in-frame clones only, minus some. V, J and clone size reflect that table, while D and trimming were determined from the DNA. Of about 83,000 clones in the sample, approximately 90% were seen once. The clonotype originates from a woman aged 50 to 60 with active or convalescent COVID-19. The sequenced sample consisted of peripheral blood. The V call is TRBV7-8, the J call TRBJ1-5; D uncertain. The DNA of the CDR3 is TGTGCCAGCAGCTTAGTCGGCCCAGGAAAGCCCCAGCATTTT. Translation gives CASSLVGPGKPQHF.